A selection of T cell receptor beta chains follows, all from one sample in a study of CD8+CD57+ T cells in acquired aplastic anemia. One entry per CDR3 protein results from TCRdb running MiXCR on the reads. The data show a few hundred thousand distinct CDR3 sequences, 82% seen once. The source material was sorted CD4+, CD8+, or CD8+CD57+ T cells (not recorded which) from PBMCs. The source of these receptors is a human donor with aplastic anemia. Both conserved end residues are part of each CDR3. The order of the fields is clone size, V gene, J gene, CDR3 protein. Expanded clones are given a class, and other clones once, few, many or no size at all.

size: .; V: TRBV7-8; J: TRBJ2-3; CDR3: CASSFHPGGTAQSF
size: many; V: TRBV6-2/TRBV6-3; J: TRBJ1-5; CDR3: CASSSLGTGFQPQHF
size: .; V: TRBV2; J: TRBJ2-1; CDR3: CASGVGGAITRSF
size: .; V: TRBV9; J: TRBJ2-3; CDR3: CASSLYGTENQPHF
size: .; V: TRBV7-6; J: TRBJ2-3; CDR3: CASSLAGASADTHF
size: once; V: TRBV7-3; J: TRBJ2-3; CDR3: CASSFAGGPGTTYF
size: .; V: TRBV7-8; J: TRBJ2-1; CDR3: CASSFQGSPGSHEQFF
size: few; V: TRBV20-1; J: TRBJ2-1; CDR3: CSAYGAGGDNEQFF
size: few; V: TRBV10-3; J: TRBJ1-6; CDR3: CAISEGVLNSPLHF
size: .; V: TRBV7-6; J: TRBJ2-3; CDR3: CASSSAGVPAPQYF
size: .; V: TRBV20-1; J: TRBJ1-1; CDR3: CSASNWGRKNTEAFF
size: .; V: TRBV7-8; J: TRBJ2-1; CDR3: CASSLGGSLDTQQFF
size: .; V: TRBV19; J: TRBJ2-1; CDR3: CASSIAIGAYNEAFF
size: few; V: TRBV19; J: TRBJ2-7; CDR3: CASSTLGQLYEQYF
size: once; V: TRBV2; J: TRBJ1-1; CDR3: CASRLGGTGNTEAFF
size: .; V: TRBV5-6; J: TRBJ2-7; CDR3: CASRGPGQVTYEQYF